A single sample gave rise to the 31 T cell receptor beta chains below, sequenced in a study of OX40 agonist ivuxolimab in advanced cancers. The table came from immunoSEQ multiplex PCR; TCRdb's copy has only in-frame clones and leaves some out. The sample shows over 40,000 clones, 70% to 90% of them seen only once. Here the sequenced sample was CD4+ or CD8+ T cells sorted from blood, taken in a trial of the OX40 agonist ivuxolimab. The receptors stem from an adult with an advanced solid tumor such as melanoma, head and neck, liver or kidney cancer.

V is TRBV30 and J is TRBJ2-3; TRBD1 aligns across 8 bases. This CDR3 is 15 amino acids long. The germline V gene has CDR1 GTSNPN and CDR2 SVGIG (reference sequence). V was pared by 3 bases and J by 3 bases, with 8 bases of the junction left unmatched. The CDR3 loop is CAWSPTGALTDTQYF. DNA for the CDR3: TGTGCCTGGAGCCCGACAGGGGCTCTAACAGATACGCAGTATTTT.

This chain uses TRBV13 with TRBJ1-1; D unclear. The CDR3 consists of 16 residues. Trimming removed 7 bases from V and 1 base from J, with 19 bases in between. Per germline, CDR1 PRHDT and CDR2 FYEKMQ (reference sequence). The CDR3 loop is CASTQTARGRNTEAFF. Here the CDR3 DNA reads TGTGCCAGCACCCAAACCGCCCGCGGAAGGAACACTGAAGCTTTCTTT.

The chain recombines TRBV11-1 with TRBJ2-5; D possibly corresponds to TRBD1 (5 bases). With 7 bases removed from V and 2 bases from J, the gap between germline ends came to 8 bases. This CDR3 is built from 12 residues. CDR1 is SGHAT and CDR2 is FQDESV in the germline V gene (reference sequence). The CDR3 coding sequence is TGTGCCAGCACTCGACAGCAAGAGACCCAGTACTTC. Translating it yields CASTRQQETQYF.

The chain couples TRBV7-9 to TRBJ2-6; D remains ambiguous. Trimming stripped 5 bases from V and 0 bases from J, with 14 bases between. Per the germline V gene, CDR1 is SEHNR and CDR2 is FQNEAQ (reference sequence). The CDR3 runs to 17 residues. This CDR3 reads CASSLLLALSGANVLTF. Here the CDR3 DNA reads TGTGCCAGCAGCCTCTTACTGGCGCTCTCTGGGGCCAACGTCCTGACTTTC.

The chain carries TRBV29-1 and TRBJ2-1; 7 bases map to TRBD2. J lost 9 bases, V lost 6 bases, and 11 bases had no gene match. CDR3 length: 13 residues. CDR1 SQVTM and CDR2 ANQGSEA come from the germline V gene. The DNA for the CDR3 is TGCAGCGTCGGAAGGTCTAGCGGCACTGAGCAGTTCTTC. Amino acids: CSVGRSSGTEQFF.

The genes are TRBV10-2 and TRBJ2-2, with 8 bases identical to TRBD2. The CDR3 loop spans 16 amino acids. Germline V gene lookup returns CDR1 WSHSY and CDR2 SAAADI. The ends lost 2 bases at V and 4 bases at J; junction bases unmatched: 6. The CDR3 region has the DNA TGCGCCAGCAGTGAGGCTTTAAGCGGGGGCACCGGGGAGCTGTTTTTT. It is translated as CASSEALSGGTGELFF.

The chain has TRBV6-5 and TRBJ1-2; D is unclear. This CDR3 is built from 12 residues. Trimming shortened V by 8 bases and J by 3 bases, and 10 bases separated the two germline ends. The V gene's germline CDR1 is MNHEY and CDR2 SVGAGI. CDR3 nucleotide sequence: TGTGCCAGCGGTACACCCTACTATGGCTACACCTTC. This encodes CASGTPYYGYTF.

The gene calls are TRBV5-4 and TRBJ2-2; D unresolved. Germline CDR1 and CDR2: SGHNT and YYREEE (reference sequence). V lost 4 bases and J lost 3, with 13 bases in between. The CDR3 consists of 15 residues. The CDR3 sequence: CASSPWLGDTGELFF. DNA of the CDR3: TGTGCCAGCAGCCCCTGGCTTGGGGACACCGGGGAGCTGTTTTTT.

CDR3 DNA: TGTGCCAGCAGTGAAGGTGGGACAGTAAGTCTGGCTTTCTTT. As protein: CASSEGGTVSLAFF. This sequence joins TRBV6-1 and TRBJ1-1; 7 bases fit TRBD1. The V gene end was trimmed by 1 base and the J gene end by 11 bases; junction bases not matched to a gene: 10. CDR3 length: 14 residues. Germline V gene data show CDR1 as MNHNS and CDR2 as SASEGT.

This clone was counted only a few times. This chain links TRBV4-3 with TRBJ2-5; no reliable D call. V lost 0 bases, J lost 5 bases, and 10 bases lay in between. Germline V CDR1 and CDR2: LGHNA, YSLEER. The CDR3 is 14 amino acids. The CDR3 here is CASSQDRATETQYF. The CDR3 nucleotides are TGCGCCAGCAGCCAAGATCGAGCCACCGAGACCCAGTACTTC.

The genes are TRBV9 and TRBJ2-1, with D maybe TRBD2 (6 bases). The CDR3 is 15 amino acids. V was cut by 0 bases and J by 5 bases, with 12 bases left in between. Germline V CDR1 and CDR2: SGDLS, YYNGEE. Here the CDR3 reads CASSVVSGPDNEQFF. In nucleotides, the CDR3 is TGTGCCAGCAGCGTAGTCAGCGGGCCAGACAATGAGCAGTTCTTC.

The rearrangement uses TRBV30 and TRBJ2-1; tentatively, D is TRBD2 (6 bases). The CDR3 runs 15 residues. Germline V gives CDR1 GTSNPN, CDR2 SVGIG (reference sequence). Trimming left V 3 bases short and J 4 bases short, with 16 bases between. DNA of the CDR3: TGTGCCTGGAGAAGGGGCGGGGAGCTTTACAATGAGCAGTTCTTC. It codes for CAWRRGGELYNEQFF.

The chain employs TRBV11-2 and TRBJ2-3; TRBD1 or TRBD2 may be the D gene (5 bases each). V lost 5 bases to trimming and J lost 0 bases, with 21 bases between them. Germline values: CDR1 SGHAT, CDR2 FQNNGV. The CDR3 spans 18 residues. CDR3 nucleotide sequence: TGTGCCAGCAGCAGAAGTGCCGGGACCACGACTAGCACAGATACGCAGTATTTT. Protein product: CASSRSAGTTTSTDTQYF.

This clone was found once. The chain has TRBV6-1 and TRBJ2-7, with D perhaps matching TRBD2 (6 bases). The V end lost 6 bases, the J end lost 2 bases, and 14 bases lay between the germline ends. The CDR3 length is 14 residues. Germline V lookup: CDR1 MNHNS, CDR2 SASEGT. The DNA of the CDR3 is TGTGCCAGCAGGGAACTAGCCGCCCCCTACGAGCAGTACTTC. The encoded protein is CASRELAAPYEQYF.

This clone was recorded once. This chain connects TRBV11-2 to TRBJ1-2, with 9 bases matching TRBD1. CDR1 SGHAT and CDR2 FQNNGV come from the germline V gene. The CDR3 contains 15 residues. V gave up 5 bases and J gave up 12 bases; unmatched junction bases: 16. In nucleotides, the CDR3 is TGTGCCAGCAGCCCCTCGACGTTGACAGGGGGTCGGGACACCTTC. Translation gives CASSPSTLTGGRDTF.

This clone was seen only a few times. Other nucleotide sequences from this sample produce the same CDR3. This chain joins TRBV5-6 and TRBJ1-5; maybe TRBD1 (6 bases). The CDR3 runs to 14 residues. Looked up from germline, CDR1 is SGHDT and CDR2 is YYEEEE. The V end lost 4 bases, the J end lost 6 bases, and 14 bases lay between the germline ends. Written as DNA, the CDR3 is TGTGCCAGCAGCCTAACAGGGAACGGTCAGCCCCAGCATTTT. Protein sequence: CASSLTGNGQPQHF.

The chain employs TRBV5-4 and TRBJ2-7; no firm D call. CDR1 and CDR2 from the germline V gene are SGHNT and YYREEE (reference sequence). The germline V and J ends were trimmed by 9 bases and 7 bases, with 8 bases remaining between them. CDR3 length: 9 amino acids. CDR3 residues: CATQEEQYF. The CDR3 nucleotides are TGTGCCACCCAAGAAGAGCAGTACTTC.

The chain joins TRBV6-1 to TRBJ1-2; D is unclear. Germline-derived CDR1 and CDR2 are MNHNS and SASEGT. The CDR3 is 11 residues long. The ends were cut back, 3 bases at V and 8 bases at J, with 7 bases in the middle. The CDR3 bases are TGTGCCAGCAGTGAGGAGGCCGGCTACACCTTC. It is translated as CASSEEAGYTF.

V is TRBV7-6 and J is TRBJ1-3, with 10 nucleotides matching TRBD1. V shed 1 base, J shed 4 bases, and the junction held 4 bases outside the gene matches. Germline CDR1 is SGHVS and CDR2 is FNYEAQ. The CDR3 is 16 residues long. CDR3 nucleotides: TGTGCCAGCAGCTTAGGACAGGGGGCCGCGGGAAACACCATATATTTT. It yields the protein CASSLGQGAAGNTIYF.

The chain links TRBV5-5 to TRBJ1-5; D is unresolved. The CDR3 spans 16 residues. Germline V CDR1 and CDR2: SGHKS, YYEKEE (reference sequence). Trimming pared 4 bases from V and 9 bases from J, leaving 23 bases between. Here the CDR3 reads CASSRGDTAIMPPQHF. CDR3 nucleotide sequence: TGTGCCAGCAGCCGAGGCGATACAGCCATCATGCCGCCCCAGCATTTT.

This chain uses TRBV30 with TRBJ1-5; D is undetermined. V gave up 5 bases and J gave up 7 bases, with 15 bases separating them. Germline V CDR1 and CDR2: GTSNPN, SVGIG (reference sequence). The CDR3 contains 13 residues. The CDR3 loop reads CAWGRISGQPQHF. The CDR3 nucleotides read TGTGCCTGGGGACGAATAAGCGGGCAGCCCCAGCATTTT.

This chain links TRBV7-9 with TRBJ2-6, with TRBD2 as a possible D gene (5 bases). The CDR3 is 13 residues long. Trimming removed 11 bases at V and 3 bases at J, with 11 bases between. Germline-derived CDR1 and CDR2 are SEHNR and FQNEAQ (reference sequence). CDR3 in amino acids: CAGTGVGANVLTF. In DNA, the CDR3 is TGTGCCGGTACCGGGGTTGGGGCCAACGTCCTGACTTTC.

This clone was seen a single time. This sequence joins TRBV6-6 and TRBJ1-2; TRBD1 matches at 8 bases. Losses at the gene ends were 10 bases for V and 7 bases for J; bases not matched to a gene: 11. Germline CDR1 reads MNHNY; CDR2 reads SVGAGI (reference sequence). This CDR3 region has 13 residues. The CDR3 spells CATGDRTRSGYTF. CDR3 sequence (DNA): TGTGCCACCGGGGACAGGACGAGGAGTGGCTACACCTTC.

The chain uses TRBV5-1 and TRBJ2-7, with 7 bases matching TRBD2. CDR1 and CDR2 from the germline V gene are SGHRS and YFSETQ. The CDR3 has 14 amino acids. J was trimmed by 3 bases and V by 2 bases; bases with no gene match: 5. CDR3 sequence: CASSFAAGFYEQYF. CDR3 in DNA: TGCGCCAGCAGCTTTGCAGCGGGGTTCTACGAGCAGTACTTC. Full variable domain (missing parts from reference TRBV5-1 and TRBJ2-7): KAGVTQTPRYLIKTRGQQVTLSCSPISGHRSVSWYQQTPGQGLQFLFEYFSETQRNKGNFPGRFSGRQFSNSRSEMNVSTLELGDSALYLCASSFAAGFYEQYFGPGTRLTVT.

This clone came up a few times. This chain links TRBV7-9 with TRBJ2-3; possible D gene TRBD2, 6 bases. The CDR3 covers 15 residues. CDR1 and CDR2 (germline): SEHNR, FQNEAQ (reference sequence). Trimming cost V 3 bases and J 2 bases, with 12 bases left between them. CDR3 residues: CASSFPSEPTDTQYF. For the CDR3, the DNA is TGTGCCAGCAGCTTCCCTAGCGAGCCCACAGATACGCAGTATTTT.

The rearrangement joins TRBV5-1 to TRBJ1-4, with 7 bases that match TRBD1. V lost 0 bases and J lost 7; bases outside the gene matches: 3. CDR3 length: 14 residues. Per germline, CDR1 SGHRS and CDR2 YFSETQ. The DNA for the CDR3 is TGCGCCAGCAGCTTGGGACAGGGTACTGAAAAACTGTTTTTT. Amino acids: CASSLGQGTEKLFF.

There are a few counts of this clone. The V call is TRBV27, the J call TRBJ2-7; TRBD2 agrees at 9 bases. Trimming removed 5 bases from V and 4 bases from J; junction bases left unmatched: 9. This CDR3 comprises 15 residues. Germline V gives CDR1 MNHEY, CDR2 SMNVEV (reference sequence). CDR3 sequence (DNA): TGTGCCAGCAGTACCCGACTAGCGGCGACGTACGAGCAGTACTTC. Translation: CASSTRLAATYEQYF.

This clone was observed a handful of times. The rearrangement joins TRBV4-2 to TRBJ2-7, with 7 bases matching TRBD1. CDR1 LGHNA and CDR2 YNFKEQ come from the germline V gene. V shed 0 bases, J shed 5 bases, and the junction held 4 bases outside the gene matches. This CDR3 region has 14 residues. The CDR3 reads CASSQETGNDEQYF. The CDR3 DNA reads as TGTGCCAGCAGCCAAGAGACAGGGAATGACGAGCAGTACTTC.

This clone was seen only once. Other DNA sequences in this sample translate to the same CDR3. The J gene is TRBJ1-5, the V gene TRBV28, with D uncertain. This CDR3 region has 13 residues. Trimming took off 5 bases at V and 2 bases at J, with 7 bases between the two ends. Germline CDR1 reads MDHEN; CDR2 reads SYDVKM. The CDR3 sequence: CASSLPGNQPQHF. In DNA, the CDR3 is TGTGCCAGCAGTCTGCCGGGCAATCAGCCCCAGCATTTT.

The chain uses TRBV9 and TRBJ1-1; D is unresolved. V was clipped by 4 bases and J by 0 bases, with 16 bases between them. Germline values: CDR1 SGDLS, CDR2 YYNGEE. The CDR3 is 16 amino acids. The CDR3 spells CASSPPLWGMNTEAFF. Written as DNA, the CDR3 is TGTGCCAGCAGCCCTCCTTTGTGGGGTATGAACACTGAAGCTTTCTTT.

This chain joins TRBV18 and TRBJ2-7, with 10 bases that match TRBD1. The CDR3 runs 15 residues. Germline CDR1 is KGHSH and CDR2 is LQKENI. V was clipped by 0 bases and J by 4 bases; unmatched bases: 3. CDR3 nucleotides: TGTGCCAGCTCACCACCGGACAGGGGGGCTTACGAGCAGTACTTC. Translating gives CASSPPDRGAYEQYF.